The table lists the clone carrying this T cell receptor (beta chain) with a few counts. The antigen remains undetermined. This sample was taken from a study of early T cells in non-severe SARS-CoV-2 infection. About the study: Investigators sequenced bulk RNA drawn from unsorted whole blood, and chains remained unpaired.

CDR3 length: 14 amino acids. Trimming cost V 2 bases and J 2 bases, with 10 bases left between them. Germline CDR1 LGHDT, CDR2 YNNKEL (reference sequence). Study conclusions and caveats: The matching step, a VDJdb search, favored anti-spike CD8 responses and missed private and CD4 specificities.

Unique molecular identifiers tagged individual cDNA molecules. TCRdb ran MiXCR on the 5' RACE reads and lists one entry per CDR3 protein. The profile covers about 71,000 distinct CDR3 sequences, with 12% appearing a single time and roughly 2.5% taken by the ten largest. The receptor was derived from an adult who was a healthcare worker with PCR-confirmed SARS-CoV-2 infection or an uninfected control (not recorded which). The chain couples TRBV3-1 to TRBJ2-7; D is ambiguous. This sample comprised whole blood, obtained at baseline. The DNA for the CDR3 is TGTGCCAGCAGCCAATCTCCGGTTACCTACGAGCAGTACTTC. Translating gives CASSQSPVTYEQYF.